The 32 T cell receptor beta chains given below trace back to one sample, sequenced in a study of PD-1 blockade in classical Hodgkin lymphoma. Data came from immunoSEQ multiplex PCR; TCRdb stores just in-frame clones and leaves some out. This table holds about 27,000 clones, roughly 88% found once. No patient escaped relapse after autologous stem cell transplantation, and brentuximab vedotin exposure varied. Isolated CD8+ T cells were derived from thawed PBMCs through magnetic negative selection. Sample: CD8+ T cells from blood, taken at baseline. Receptors originate from a human donor with classical Hodgkin lymphoma.

This chain uses TRBV30 with TRBJ2-7; 9 bases fit TRBD1. The V segment lost 3 bases and the J segment 4 bases; nucleotides outside the gene matches: 10. The germline V gene encodes CDR1 GTSNPN and CDR2 SVGIG (reference sequence). The CDR3 covers 15 residues. The CDR3 loop is CAWSETGQGRYEQYF. The CDR3 nucleotides read TGTGCCTGGAGCGAGACGGGACAGGGCCGATACGAGCAGTACTTC.

The V and J genes are TRBV21-1 and TRBJ1-5. TRBV21-1 constitutes a pseudogene. The CDR3 has 15 residues. Here the CDR3 reads CASSARESSNQPQHF. As DNA, the CDR3 is TGTGCCAGCAGCGCACGGGAATCGAGCAATCAGCCCCAGCATTTT.

The J gene is TRBJ2-1, the V gene TRBV28; 7 bases agree with TRBD2. The CDR3 spans 13 residues. The J segment lost 10 bases and the V segment lost 2 bases, leaving 5 bases of the junction unmatched. Germline values: CDR1 MDHEN, CDR2 SYDVKM. The CDR3 here is CASSLAGEGEQFF. For the CDR3, the DNA is TGTGCCAGCAGTTTAGCGGGAGAGGGCGAGCAGTTCTTC.

This clone is labeled as medium-sized. An end of the junction does not agree with germline; a read error may underlie this. This chain joins TRBV29-1 and TRBJ2-1, with D perhaps matching TRBD2 (5 bases). The CDR3 covers 15 residues. Germline assignment: CDR1 SQVTM and CDR2 ANQGSEA. The CDR3 sequence is CSVEGLARDYNEQFF. The DNA of the CDR3 is TGCAGCGTGGAAGGGCTAGCAAGAGACTACAATGAGCAGTTCTTC.

V gene TRBV28 combines with J gene TRBJ2-2, with D perhaps being TRBD1 or TRBD2 (7 bases each). Trimming cost V 8 bases and J 6 bases, with 19 bases left between them. The germline gives CDR1 MDHEN, CDR2 SYDVKM. The CDR3 sequence is 15 residues long. CDR3 loop: CASLGFQGGPGELFF. The CDR3 DNA reads as TGTGCCAGCCTTGGGTTCCAGGGGGGGCCCGGGGAGCTGTTTTTT.

This clone was seen a few times. The J gene is TRBJ2-7, the V gene TRBV28, with 11 positions matching TRBD1. CDR1 and CDR2 (germline): MDHEN, SYDVKM. The CDR3 runs to 17 residues. J was trimmed by 4 bases and V by 5 bases; bases with no gene match: 13. The CDR3 sequence: CASSHLNLGQGAYEQYF. As DNA, the CDR3 is TGTGCCAGCAGTCACCTTAATCTCGGACAGGGGGCTTACGAGCAGTACTTC.

This clone was found once. The chain's CDR3 is CASSIVTGEAYEQYF. CDR3 DNA sequence: TGTGCCAGTAGTATAGTTACAGGGGAAGCCTACGAGCAGTACTTC. The V and J genes are TRBV19 and TRBJ2-7; 7 nucleotides line up with TRBD1. V lost 1 base to trimming and J lost 2 bases; unmatched junction nucleotides: 5. Germline CDR1 is LNHDA and CDR2 is SQIVND (reference sequence). The CDR3 is made up of 15 amino acids. Based on the CDR3 plus reference TRBV19 and TRBJ2-7, the full variable domain is DGGITQSPKYLFRKEGQNVTLSCEQNLNHDAMYWYRQDPGQGLRLIYYSQIVNDFQKGDIAEGYSVSREKKESFPLTVTSAQKNPTAFYLCASSIVTGEAYEQYFGPGTRLTVT.

This clone showed up just once. The chain uses TRBV28 and TRBJ2-7; tentatively, D is TRBD2 (5 bases). The CDR3 is 13 amino acids. Germline V gene data show CDR1 as MDHEN and CDR2 as SYDVKM. V was clipped by 5 bases and J by 0 bases, with 8 bases between them. The CDR3 DNA follows: TGTGCCAGCAGTCGGGGTTACTCCTACGAGCAGTACTTC. Translation gives CASSRGYSYEQYF. The full variable domain, in which reference TRBV28 and TRBJ2-7 provide the parts outside the CDR3, is DVKVTQSSRYLVKRTGEKVFLECVQDMDHENMFWYRQDPGLGLRLIYFSYDVKMKEKGDIPEGYSVSREKKERFSLILESASTNQTSMYLCASSRGYSYEQYFGPGTRLTVT.

The chain couples TRBV18 to TRBJ2-7; TRBD2 might be the D (6 bases). The CDR3 is 17 amino acids. Germline lookup yields CDR1 KGHSH and CDR2 LQKENI. V lost 2 bases and J 2 bases, leaving 19 bases between the germline ends. CDR3 bases: TGTGCCAGCTCACCAGAGGGCATGCGGGACCTTCCCTACGAGCAGTACTTC. It yields the protein CASSPEGMRDLPYEQYF.

This clone has just a few counts. The CDR3: CASSYSGPGELFF. In DNA form, the CDR3 reads TGTGCCAGCAGTTACAGCGGGCCCGGGGAGCTGTTTTTT. The rearrangement joins TRBV6-5 to TRBJ2-2, with D perhaps TRBD2 (6 bases). Trimming removed 2 bases from V and 6 bases from J, with 7 bases in between. The CDR3 covers 13 residues. Germline V gene data show CDR1 as MNHEY and CDR2 as SVGAGI.

The table lists this clone with a count of one. The chain uses TRBV27 and TRBJ2-5; 10 bases fit TRBD2. The CDR3 has 16 amino acids. V dropped 4 bases and J dropped 4; count of bases not matched to a gene: 9. Germline V gene sequence: CDR1 MNHEY, CDR2 SMNVEV (reference sequence). CDR3 sequence (DNA): TGTGCCAGCAGTTCGGAGGGACTAGCGTTACTAGAGACCCAGTACTTC. Amino acids: CASSSEGLALLETQYF.

The rearrangement uses TRBV27 and TRBJ1-3; weak D call: TRBD1 (6 bases). CDR3 length: 15 residues. Looked up from germline, CDR1 is MNHEY and CDR2 is SMNVEV (reference sequence). Between the trimmed V and J ends, which lost 0 bases and 0 bases, there was a span of 6 bases. CDR3 DNA: TGTGCCAGCAGTTTATCAGGGGGCTCTGGAAACACCATATATTTT. This sequence encodes CASSLSGGSGNTIYF.

CDR3 DNA sequence: TGTGCCAGCACCACAGGACTGGGACAGTATGATGAGCAGTTCTTC. Amino acids: CASTTGLGQYDEQFF. The J gene is TRBJ2-1, the V gene TRBV28, with 7 nucleotides matching TRBD1. V dropped 7 bases and J dropped 8; count of bases not matched to a gene: 14. The CDR3 is 15 residues long. The V gene's germline CDR1 is MDHEN and CDR2 SYDVKM.

This rearrangement joins TRBV29-1 to TRBJ1-1, with 7 bases that match TRBD1. The J segment lost 10 bases and the V segment lost 6 bases, leaving 11 bases of the junction unmatched. The germline V gene has CDR1 SQVTM and CDR2 ANQGSEA. The CDR3 sequence is 12 residues long. CDR3 region: CSVEDRSITAFF. The CDR3 DNA sequence: TGCAGCGTCGAGGACAGGTCGATCACAGCTTTCTTT.

The genes are TRBV27 and TRBJ2-1; TRBD2 aligns across 9 bases. The CDR3 runs 15 residues. The germline V gene has CDR1 MNHEY and CDR2 SMNVEV (reference sequence). V dropped 3 bases and J dropped 8; count of bases not matched to a gene: 8. The CDR3 DNA sequence: TGTGCCAGCAGTTTCCTGCCTAGCGGGAACTATGAGCAGTTCTTC. It encodes CASSFLPSGNYEQFF.

DNA of the CDR3: TGTGCCAGTAGTGCCGCCCTCGGCTCCTACGAGCAGTACTTC. Protein sequence: CASSAALGSYEQYF. This chain links TRBV19 with TRBJ2-7; D is unresolved. The CDR3 loop spans 14 amino acids. Germline assignment: CDR1 LNHDA and CDR2 SQIVND (reference sequence). Trimming left V 5 bases short and J 0 bases short, with 11 bases between.

Points on this clone: The sample holds other DNA sequences that translate to the same CDR3. The chain recombines TRBV27 with TRBJ2-7; D is ambiguous. The V and J ends lost 4 bases and 2 bases respectively, with 3 bases between them. Germline V gene sequence: CDR1 MNHEY, CDR2 SMNVEV (reference sequence). The CDR3 covers 11 residues. The CDR3 region is CASSSAYEQYF. CDR3 bases: TGTGCCAGCAGTTCAGCCTACGAGCAGTACTTC.

This chain joins TRBV27 and TRBJ2-3; D remains ambiguous. This CDR3 spans 15 amino acids. Between the trimmed V and J ends, which lost 4 bases and 1 base, there was a span of 12 bases. The germline V gene has CDR1 MNHEY and CDR2 SMNVEV (reference sequence). CDR3 region: CASSSLRARTDTQYF. The CDR3 region has the DNA TGTGCCAGCAGTTCTCTCCGGGCCCGCACAGATACGCAGTATTTT.

The table lists this clone with a few counts. The chain uses TRBV15 and TRBJ1-5; D call uncertain. The V and J ends lost 0 bases and 7 bases respectively, with 7 bases between them. Germline V gives CDR1 LNHNV, CDR2 YYDKDF (reference sequence). There are 13 residues in the CDR3. The CDR3 DNA sequence: TGTGCCACCAGCAGAGATCGTGGCCAGCCCCAGCATTTT. Residues: CATSRDRGQPQHF. The full variable domain, its missing parts supplied by reference TRBV15 and TRBJ1-5, is DAMVIQNPRYQVTQFGKPVTLSCSQTLNHNVMYWYQQKSSQAPKLLFHYYDKDFNNEADTPDNFQSRRPNTSFCFLDIRSPGLGDTAMYLCATSRDRGQPQHFGDGTRLSIL.

This chain links TRBV4-2 with TRBJ1-2; TRBD1 matches 7 bases. Germline values: CDR1 LGHNA, CDR2 YNFKEQ. The CDR3 is 16 amino acids. Unmatched junction bases numbered 10, after V lost 4 bases and J lost 2 bases. DNA for the CDR3: TGTGCCAGCAGCCGAGGACCTGGCAGGGGGAACTATGGCTACACCTTC. It yields the protein CASSRGPGRGNYGYTF.

The genes are TRBV27 and TRBJ1-2; 9 positions match TRBD1. The germline V gene has CDR1 MNHEY and CDR2 SMNVEV (reference sequence). The length of the CDR3 is 13 residues. V dropped 8 bases and J dropped 7; count of bases not matched to a gene: 8. This chain's CDR3 is CASGQDRGVGYTF. The CDR3 coding sequence is TGTGCCAGCGGGCAAGACAGGGGGGTTGGCTACACCTTC.

A few counts support this clone. The rearrangement uses TRBV28 and TRBJ1-5; D ambiguous. CDR1 is MDHEN, CDR2 SYDVKM, per germline. V lost 5 bases and J 7 bases, leaving 6 bases between the germline ends. The CDR3 is 11 residues long. The CDR3 protein is CASSLSQPQHF. Here the CDR3 DNA reads TGTGCCAGCAGTCTCTCCCAGCCCCAGCATTTT.

This clone was recorded a few times. The chain has TRBV9 and TRBJ1-3; TRBD1 aligns across 9 bases. From germline, CDR1 is SGDLS and CDR2 YYNGEE. The V and J ends lost 3 bases and 8 bases, in that order; junction bases with no gene match: 12. This CDR3 has 16 amino acids. CDR3 protein: CASSARLTGGDYTIYF. DNA of the CDR3: TGTGCCAGCAGCGCCCGGCTGACAGGGGGGGACTACACCATATATTTT. The variable domain in full, completed from reference TRBV9 and TRBJ1-3, reads DSGVTQTPKHLITATGQRVTLRCSPRSGDLSVYWYQQSLDQGLQFLIQYYNGEERAKGNILERFSAQQFPDLHSELNLSSLELGDSALYFCASSARLTGGDYTIYFGEGSWLTVV.

The V and J genes are TRBV29-1 and TRBJ2-3; no firm D call. Germline-derived CDR1 and CDR2 are SQVTM and ANQGSEA. Trimming took off 5 bases at V and 0 bases at J, with 12 bases between the two ends. This CDR3 spans 14 amino acids. This chain's CDR3 is CSVPAGESTDTQYF. The DNA for the CDR3 is TGCAGCGTTCCCGCTGGGGAAAGCACAGATACGCAGTATTTT.

The rearrangement joins TRBV5-8 to TRBJ2-1; D may be TRBD1 (6 bases). The CDR3 is 16 amino acids. Germline CDR1 reads SGHTS; CDR2 reads YDEGEE. V gave up 0 bases and J gave up 2 bases, with 12 bases separating them. The CDR3 loop is CASSLDWTEAYNEQFF. Written as DNA, the CDR3 is TGTGCCAGCAGCTTGGATTGGACAGAAGCCTACAATGAGCAGTTCTTC.

In DNA form, the CDR3 reads TGTGCCAGCAGTTTACTAGCGGGAGGCAATGAGCAGTTCTTC. It encodes CASSLLAGGNEQFF. The chain uses TRBV28 and TRBJ2-1, with 11 bases matching TRBD2. CDR3 length: 14 amino acids. V lost 2 bases and J lost 6; bases outside the gene matches: 0. Germline V gene sequence: CDR1 MDHEN, CDR2 SYDVKM.

The CDR3 DNA follows: TGTGCCTGGAGTCTGGACAGGGACAATTCCTACGAGCAGTACTTC. It yields the protein CAWSLDRDNSYEQYF. The chain combines TRBV30 with TRBJ2-7; 8 bases line up with TRBD1. This CDR3 contains 15 residues. Germline values: CDR1 GTSNPN, CDR2 SVGIG (reference sequence). V dropped 2 bases and J dropped 1; count of bases not matched to a gene: 7.

This sequence joins TRBV6-5 and TRBJ1-1; D is possibly TRBD1 (5 bases). Per germline, CDR1 MNHEY and CDR2 SVGAGI. The CDR3 consists of 12 residues. The V end lost 6 bases, the J end lost 7 bases, and 12 bases lay between the germline ends. CDR3 DNA sequence: TGTGCCAGCAGATTGCAGGGTAGTGAAGCTTTCTTT. Its protein is CASRLQGSEAFF.

This clone was picked up one time. The genes are TRBV27 and TRBJ2-5, with D possibly TRBD2 on 7 matching bases. The CDR3 runs 15 residues. Trimming pared 6 bases from V and 4 bases from J, leaving 18 bases between. Germline values: CDR1 MNHEY, CDR2 SMNVEV (reference sequence). DNA of the CDR3: TGTGCCAGCAGGTCGGGGGGCTCGTTAGGAGAGACCCAGTACTTC. Its protein is CASRSGGSLGETQYF.

This sequence joins TRBV27 and TRBJ2-2; 8 bases fit TRBD1. CDR1 is MNHEY, CDR2 SMNVEV, per germline (reference sequence). CDR3 length: 15 residues. V dropped 2 bases and J dropped 5; count of bases not matched to a gene: 4. The CDR3 loop is CASSLDRGGTGELFF. The DNA of the CDR3 is TGTGCCAGCAGTTTAGACAGGGGCGGTACCGGGGAGCTGTTTTTT.

This clone was seen a single time. This specimen includes other DNA sequences encoding the same CDR3. The chain is built from TRBV27 and TRBJ2-7; weak D call: TRBD2 (6 bases). The germline gives CDR1 MNHEY, CDR2 SMNVEV (reference sequence). This CDR3 has 19 residues. V was shortened by 4 bases and J by 1 base, with 26 bases between the two germline ends. The CDR3 loop is CASSSSSATLAASSYEQYF. Written as DNA, the CDR3 is TGTGCCAGCAGTTCCTCCAGCGCAACTTTAGCGGCAAGTTCCTACGAGCAGTACTTC.

V gene TRBV6-6 combines with J gene TRBJ2-7, with TRBD1 matching over 7 bases. The CDR3 runs 13 residues. Germline loops: CDR1 MNHNY, CDR2 SVGAGI (reference sequence). CDR3 in amino acids: CATSHRGDYEQYF. Written as DNA, the CDR3 is TGTGCTACGTCCCACAGGGGAGACTACGAGCAGTACTTC.